This TCR beta chain stems from a study of T cell responses to AZD1222 COVID-19 vaccine. Study findings and constraints: Variant regions that are unmutated are reportedly the target of nearly half of spike-specific TCRs. Clonal diversity was possibly underestimated, and white British individuals and females predominated among donors.

Regarding this clone: Its antigen is not identified.

TCRdb's copy holds only in-frame clones and misses some; the assay was immunoSEQ multiplex PCR. In the table there are fewer than 150,000 clones, about 89% of which are singletons. Trimming stripped 2 bases from V and 7 bases from J, with 13 bases between. This CDR3 contains 14 residues. CDR1 SGHNT and CDR2 YENEEA come from the germline V gene. The sample here was peripheral blood, taken 28 days after the second AZD1222 dose. This clonotype originated in an adult who received the AZD1222 COVID-19 vaccine. The chain recombines TRBV11-3 with TRBJ2-3, with D perhaps matching TRBD2 (7 bases). Here the CDR3 DNA reads TGTGCCAGCAGCTTATGGGGGGGCGGGAATACGCAGTATTTT. This translates into CASSLWGGGNTQYF.